The present entry profiles one TCR beta chain with its context. From RNA, the CDR3 regions of TCR beta chains were amplified and sequenced. The first round was an RT-PCR with HTBI primers, and the second round was a multiplex PCR. One entry per CDR3 protein, called by TCRdb with MiXCR from the multiplex PCR reads. The table shows about 400,000 distinct CDR3 sequences, with around 18% occurring only once. This sample stems from a study of Graves' ophthalmopathy and Graves' hyperthyroidism. The specimen was peripheral blood. This sequence was found in a woman between 18 and 29 years old with Graves' ophthalmopathy.

CDR3 in DNA: TGCAGTGCTAGAGTTGGAGGCTCCGGAAACACCATATATTTT. This gives the protein CSARVGGSGNTIYF. The V and J genes are TRBV20-1 and TRBJ1-3; D is ambiguous. The germline gives CDR1 DFQATT, CDR2 SNEGSKA (reference sequence). Trimming took off 1 base at V and 4 bases at J, with 11 bases between the two ends. The CDR3 runs 14 residues.